Shown below are 24 T cell receptor beta chains from a single sample sequenced in a study of CD8 T cells in Susac syndrome (dated by TCRdb to about 2019). The library was built by means of the immunoSEQ multiplex PCR assay. RNA was extracted with the RNeasy kit and roughly 0.45 to 1 ug was reverse transcribed using random hexamers. Through fastp at Q25 and MiXCR, TCRdb rebuilt clones from the public reads, retaining in-frame beta chains. Rows are combined by CDR3 protein, so each entry shows the most common genes and DNA. The sample includes approximately 120,000 distinct CDR3 sequences, with around 95% observed a single time. Jointly, the top ten make up 0.096% of the sample. The source material was CD4+ T cells from PBMCs. The receptors originated from a human donor in good health.

This chain joins TRBV18 and TRBJ2-3, with a tentative D call TRBD2 (6 bases). CDR3 length equals 13 residues. V dropped 3 bases and J dropped 5 bases, with 9 bases sitting between them. Per the germline V gene, CDR1 is KGHSH and CDR2 is LQKENI. The CDR3 region is CASSPGGGDTQYF. In nucleotides, the CDR3 is TGTGCCAGCTCACCGGGAGGAGGAGATACGCAGTATTTT.

This rearrangement joins TRBV12-3 or TRBV12-4 to TRBJ2-3, with D possibly being TRBD1 or TRBD2 (5 bases each). V was clipped by 5 bases and J by 5 bases, with 8 bases between them. The CDR3 sequence is 12 residues long. DNA for the CDR3: TGTGCCAGCAGTGTTGGGGGAGATACGCAGTATTTT. Translating gives CASSVGGDTQYF.

The CDR3 nucleotides read TGTGCCAGCAGGAAACGGGGGGGGACAGATACGCAGTATTTT. Protein sequence: CASRKRGGTDTQYF. V is TRBV12-3 or TRBV12-4 and J is TRBJ2-3; 8 bases are shared with TRBD2. The CDR3 spans 14 residues. The junction had 5 bases not matched to a gene; V was cut back by 6 bases and J by 3 bases.

The rearrangement links TRBV29-1 to TRBJ2-1; D could derive from TRBD1 or TRBD2 (5 bases each). In germline, CDR1 is SQVTM, CDR2 ANQGSEA. V lost 6 bases to trimming and J lost 7 bases, with 22 bases between them. CDR3 size: 15 residues. The CDR3 nucleotides read TGCAGCGTCGTACACCGGGACCCCCTATGGAATGAGCAGTTCTTC. Translating it yields CSVVHRDPLWNEQFF.

The chain recombines TRBV27 with TRBJ2-6; D may be TRBD1 (6 bases). From germline, CDR1 is MNHEY and CDR2 SMNVEV (reference sequence). Between the trimmed V and J ends, which lost 5 bases and 0 bases, there was a span of 14 bases. This CDR3 contains 17 residues. The CDR3 spells CASSLQGRVSGANVLTF. DNA of the CDR3: TGTGCCAGCAGTCTACAGGGTCGCGTCTCTGGGGCCAACGTCCTGACTTTC.

The count of this clonotype is one. The genes are TRBV28 and TRBJ2-6; D perhaps matches TRBD2 (5 bases). This CDR3 region has 16 residues. Between the trimmed V and J ends, which lost 0 bases and 1 base, there was a span of 7 bases. CDR1 and CDR2 from the germline V gene are MDHEN and SYDVKM. The CDR3 nucleotides are TGTGCCAGCAGTTTATGGGGGAGTTCTGGGGCCAACGTCCTGACTTTC. This sequence encodes CASSLWGSSGANVLTF.

V is TRBV7-9 and J is TRBJ1-5, with 10 bases aligning to TRBD1. This CDR3 is built from 15 residues. Trimming cost V 4 bases and J 6 bases; bases outside gene matches: 6. Germline V gene data show CDR1 as SEHNR and CDR2 as FQNEAQ (reference sequence). This chain's CDR3 is CASSSTGTGVQPQHF. The CDR3 coding sequence is TGTGCCAGCAGCTCGACCGGGACAGGGGTTCAGCCCCAGCATTTT.

The count of this clonotype is one. The chain uses TRBV2 and TRBJ2-4, with a weak D call TRBD2 (6 bases). V lost 7 bases to trimming and J lost 3 bases, with 19 bases between them. The CDR3 is made up of 16 amino acids. Germline CDR1 is SNHLY and CDR2 is FYNNEI. The CDR3 coding sequence is TGTGCCAGCACCGGAGGGGAAGCGGTGGGCAAAAACATTCAGTACTTC. It encodes CASTGGEAVGKNIQYF.

The chain employs TRBV19 and TRBJ1-5, with 8 nucleotides matching TRBD1. The CDR3 spans 14 residues. Germline lookup yields CDR1 LNHDA and CDR2 SQIVND (reference sequence). V was clipped by 10 bases and J by 1 base; unmatched bases: 6. CDR3: CATSDRESNQPQHF. For the CDR3, the DNA is TGTGCCACATCGGACAGGGAAAGCAATCAGCCCCAGCATTTT.

The chain is built from TRBV24-1 and TRBJ2-3, with 11 bases fitting TRBD1. The CDR3 length is 19 residues. V lost 1 base to trimming and J lost 1 base; unmatched junction nucleotides: 9. In germline, CDR1 is KGHDR, CDR2 SFDVKD. This CDR3 is CATSDLRAGQGARTDTQYF. The DNA of the CDR3 is TGTGCCACCAGTGATTTAAGGGCCGGACAGGGGGCCCGCACAGATACGCAGTATTTT.

J is TRBJ2-7 and V is TRBV20-1, with 8 bases identical to TRBD1. The CDR3 sequence is 13 residues long. V gave up 6 bases and J gave up 4 bases; unmatched junction bases: 8. Germline CDR1 reads DFQATT; CDR2 reads SNEGSKA (reference sequence). CDR3 DNA sequence: TGCAGTGCCCTTCCGGGACAGGTGTACGAGCAGTACTTC. Translating it yields CSALPGQVYEQYF.

This clonotype was seen just once. The J gene is TRBJ2-7, the V gene TRBV15, with D possibly matching TRBD1 (5 bases). The CDR3 spans 14 residues. The germline V gene has CDR1 LNHNV and CDR2 YYDKDF (reference sequence). Deletions cut 0 bases from V and 7 bases from J, with 13 bases between. The CDR3 nucleotides are TGTGCCACCAGCAGAGAAAGGGGCCCCGGGGAGCAGTACTTC. Translation gives CATSRERGPGEQYF.

This chain uses TRBV20-1 with TRBJ2-1; D perhaps matches TRBD2 (5 bases). Germline CDR1 reads DFQATT; CDR2 reads SNEGSKA (reference sequence). CDR3 length: 15 residues. Trimming shortened V by 5 bases and J by 4 bases, and 18 bases separated the two germline ends. CDR3 in amino acids: CSAPPPSRQYNEQFF. Here the CDR3 DNA reads TGCAGTGCTCCGCCCCCTAGCCGTCAATACAATGAGCAGTTCTTC.

The V call is TRBV30, the J call TRBJ2-1; D ambiguous. This CDR3 comprises 14 residues. V was clipped by 1 base and J by 0 bases, with 7 bases between them. Germline V CDR1 and CDR2: GTSNPN, SVGIG (reference sequence). The CDR3 nucleotides read TGTGCCTGGAGTGCAGACGGCTCCTACAATGAGCAGTTCTTC. Translation gives CAWSADGSYNEQFF.

The V call is TRBV7-6, the J call TRBJ2-7, with TRBD1 identical over 7 bases. The trim removed 3 bases at V and 3 bases at J, leaving 8 bases unmatched. There are 15 residues in the CDR3. Looked up from germline, CDR1 is SGHVS and CDR2 is FNYEAQ. The CDR3 DNA follows: TGTGCCAGCAGCTTTAACCCCGGGACAGTCTACGAGCAGTACTTC. It encodes CASSFNPGTVYEQYF.

The chain has TRBV2 and TRBJ2-1; D is ambiguous. This CDR3 spans 14 amino acids. V lost 8 bases to trimming and J lost 4 bases, with 15 bases between them. Germline V gene data show CDR1 as SNHLY and CDR2 as FYNNEI. In DNA form, the CDR3 reads TGTGCCAGCTCAACGTTGTTACAGTACAATGAGCAGTTCTTC. Its protein product is CASSTLLQYNEQFF.

This clonotype was counted a single time. V and J are TRBV6-1 and TRBJ1-5, with D hard to call. Trimming removed 7 bases from V and 6 bases from J, with 19 bases in between. Germline V gives CDR1 MNHNS, CDR2 SASEGT. The CDR3 contains 15 residues. The CDR3 DNA follows: TGTGCCAGCACCCAAAAAGGGTCTGAGCGTCAGCCCCAGCATTTT. Encoded protein: CASTQKGSERQPQHF.

The chain couples TRBV5-4 to TRBJ1-2, with D unresolved. The CDR3 has 14 amino acids. Germline-derived CDR1 and CDR2 are SGHNT and YYREEE (reference sequence). V lost 2 bases and J 5 bases, leaving 13 bases between the germline ends. The CDR3 is CASSFSSQRYGYTF. The CDR3 nucleotides read TGTGCCAGCAGCTTTAGTTCCCAGAGGTATGGCTACACCTTC.

The genes are TRBV6-1 and TRBJ2-7, with 13 bases lining up with TRBD2. The CDR3 has 15 residues. Germline CDR1 is MNHNS and CDR2 is SASEGT. V trimming: 4 bases; J trimming: 2 bases; junction bases outside the gene matches: 2. For the CDR3, the DNA is TGTGCCAGCAGTGCCGGGACTAGCGGGACCTACGAGCAGTACTTC. Amino acid sequence: CASSAGTSGTYEQYF.

This rearrangement joins TRBV29-1 to TRBJ2-3, with TRBD2 identical over 8 bases. Germline V lookup: CDR1 SQVTM, CDR2 ANQGSEA. The CDR3 is 15 residues long. Trimming at V came to 3 bases and at J to 2 bases, leaving 7 bases not matched to a gene. The CDR3: CSVEYTSGHTDTQYF. CDR3 nucleotides: TGCAGCGTTGAGTACACTAGCGGACACACAGATACGCAGTATTTT.

This clonotype is a singleton in its sample. The chain joins TRBV29-1 to TRBJ2-5; either TRBD1 or TRBD2 may supply D (6 bases each). The length of the CDR3 is 13 residues. V was pared by 5 bases and J by 4 bases, with 14 bases between. Germline CDR1 reads SQVTM; CDR2 reads ANQGSEA. CDR3 bases: TGCAGCGTTAAAAGGGGGGCGGGAGAGACCCAGTACTTC. This translates into CSVKRGAGETQYF.

The sample holds one count of this clonotype. The chain employs TRBV19 and TRBJ1-5, with D perhaps matching TRBD1 (5 bases). V lost 3 bases to trimming and J lost 6 bases, with 15 bases between them. The CDR3 totals 15 residues. Germline V gene data show CDR1 as LNHDA and CDR2 as SQIVND (reference sequence). Here the CDR3 DNA reads TGTGCCAGTAGTATGGGCCGGGGCGACGGTCAGCCCCAGCATTTT. As protein: CASSMGRGDGQPQHF.

V and J are TRBV11-2 and TRBJ2-1; 7 bases are a match to TRBD2. The V and J ends lost 5 bases and 8 bases, in that order; junction bases with no gene match: 15. The CDR3 extends over 16 amino acids. Germline loops: CDR1 SGHAT, CDR2 FQNNGV. The CDR3 spells CASSPIARLATYEQFF. CDR3 bases: TGTGCCAGCAGCCCCATCGCGAGACTAGCAACGTATGAGCAGTTCTTC.

This chain connects TRBV7-3 to TRBJ1-1; D possibly corresponds to TRBD1 (5 bases). Germline V CDR1 and CDR2: SGHTA, FQGTGA. The CDR3 contains 15 residues. With 0 bases removed from V and 0 bases from J, the gap between germline ends came to 8 bases. The CDR3 nucleotides read TGTGCCAGCAGCTTAACGCTGGGGGTGAACACTGAAGCTTTCTTT. Translating gives CASSLTLGVNTEAFF.